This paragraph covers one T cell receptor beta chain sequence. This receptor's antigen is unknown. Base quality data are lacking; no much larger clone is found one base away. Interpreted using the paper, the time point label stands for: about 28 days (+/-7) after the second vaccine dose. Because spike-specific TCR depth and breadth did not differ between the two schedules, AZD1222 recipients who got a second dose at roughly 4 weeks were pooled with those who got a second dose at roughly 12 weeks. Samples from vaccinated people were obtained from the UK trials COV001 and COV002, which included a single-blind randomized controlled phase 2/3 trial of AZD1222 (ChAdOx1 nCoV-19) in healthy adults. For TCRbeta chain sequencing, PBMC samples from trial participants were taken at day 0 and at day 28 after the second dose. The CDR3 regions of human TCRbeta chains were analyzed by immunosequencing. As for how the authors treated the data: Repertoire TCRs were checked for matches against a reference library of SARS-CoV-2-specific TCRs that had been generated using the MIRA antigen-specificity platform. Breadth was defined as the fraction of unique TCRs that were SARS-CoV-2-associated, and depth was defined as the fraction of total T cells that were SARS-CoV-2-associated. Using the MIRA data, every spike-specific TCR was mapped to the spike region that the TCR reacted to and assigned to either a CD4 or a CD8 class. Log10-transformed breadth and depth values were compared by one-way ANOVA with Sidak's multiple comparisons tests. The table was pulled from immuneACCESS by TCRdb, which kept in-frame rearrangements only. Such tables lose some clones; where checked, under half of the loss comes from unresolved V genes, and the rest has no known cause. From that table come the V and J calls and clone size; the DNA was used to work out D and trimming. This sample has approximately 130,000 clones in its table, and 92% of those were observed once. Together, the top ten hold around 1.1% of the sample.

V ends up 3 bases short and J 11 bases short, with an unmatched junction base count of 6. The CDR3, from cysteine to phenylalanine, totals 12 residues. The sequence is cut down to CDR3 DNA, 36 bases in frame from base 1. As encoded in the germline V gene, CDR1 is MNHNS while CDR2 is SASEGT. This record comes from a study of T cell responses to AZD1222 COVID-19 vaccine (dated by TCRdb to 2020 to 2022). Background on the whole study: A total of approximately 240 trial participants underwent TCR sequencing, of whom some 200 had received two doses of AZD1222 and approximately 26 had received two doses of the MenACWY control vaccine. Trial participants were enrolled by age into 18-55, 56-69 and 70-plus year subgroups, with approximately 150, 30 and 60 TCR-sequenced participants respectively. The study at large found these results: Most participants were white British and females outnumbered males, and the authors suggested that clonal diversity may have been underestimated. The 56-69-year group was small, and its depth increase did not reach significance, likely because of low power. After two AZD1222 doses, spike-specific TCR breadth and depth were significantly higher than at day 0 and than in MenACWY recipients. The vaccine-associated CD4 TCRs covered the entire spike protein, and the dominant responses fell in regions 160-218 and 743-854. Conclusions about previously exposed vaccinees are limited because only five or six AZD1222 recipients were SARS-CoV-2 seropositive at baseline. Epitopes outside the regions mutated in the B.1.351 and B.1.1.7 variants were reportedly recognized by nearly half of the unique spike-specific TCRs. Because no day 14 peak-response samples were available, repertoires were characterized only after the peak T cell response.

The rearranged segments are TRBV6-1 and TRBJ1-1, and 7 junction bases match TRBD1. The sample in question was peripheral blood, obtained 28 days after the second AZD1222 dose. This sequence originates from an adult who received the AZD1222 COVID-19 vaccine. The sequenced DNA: TGTGCCAGCAGTGAGGCAGGGGGTCGGGCTTTCTTT. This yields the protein CASSEAGGRAFF.